The clone carrying this TCR beta chain was detected ten times or more. Its antigen is currently unknown. This entry comes from a study of metastatic and nonmetastatic thyroid tumors. Points from the study as a whole: Within blood and tumor, benign nodules reportedly had significantly lower TCR beta diversity than malignant thyroid tumors did.

Original data processing: The study built a papillary thyroid cancer distant-metastasis classifier from CDR3 differences across clinicopathological groups. TCRdb re-clonotyped the PCR reads via MiXCR. The authors' filters were not applied to this entry. The sample has tens of thousands of clones, roughly 20% seen once; the top ten hold around 4.4%. Trimming left V 4 bases short and J 9 bases short, with 13 bases between. Germline V gives CDR1 SEHNR, CDR2 FQNEAQ (reference sequence). The CDR3 loop spans 13 amino acids. No patient received treatment before thyroid surgery. This chain links TRBV7-9 with TRBJ2-1; D unresolved. The clonotype originates from a female donor with papillary thyroid cancer or a benign thyroid nodule (not recorded which). Some clones in this sample may be carry-over from other donors' samples. Source material: adjacent normal tissue. The CDR3 protein is CASSSDLVAEQFF. CDR3 bases: TGTGCCAGCAGCTCCGATCTAGTGGCTGAGCAGTTCTTC.